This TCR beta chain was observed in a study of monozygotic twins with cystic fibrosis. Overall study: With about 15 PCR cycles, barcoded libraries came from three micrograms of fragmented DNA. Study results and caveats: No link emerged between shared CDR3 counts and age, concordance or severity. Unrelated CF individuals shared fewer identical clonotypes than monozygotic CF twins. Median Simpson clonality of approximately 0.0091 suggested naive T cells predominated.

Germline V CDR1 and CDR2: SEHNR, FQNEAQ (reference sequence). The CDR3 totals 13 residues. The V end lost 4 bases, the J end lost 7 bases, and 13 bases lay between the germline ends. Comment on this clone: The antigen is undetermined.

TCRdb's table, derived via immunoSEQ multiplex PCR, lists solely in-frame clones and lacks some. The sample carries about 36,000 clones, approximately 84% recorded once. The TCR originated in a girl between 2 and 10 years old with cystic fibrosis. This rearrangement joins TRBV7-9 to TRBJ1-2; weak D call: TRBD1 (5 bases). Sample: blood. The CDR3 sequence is CASSSSQGFGYTF. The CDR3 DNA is TGTGCCAGCAGCTCCTCCCAGGGTTTTGGCTACACCTTC.